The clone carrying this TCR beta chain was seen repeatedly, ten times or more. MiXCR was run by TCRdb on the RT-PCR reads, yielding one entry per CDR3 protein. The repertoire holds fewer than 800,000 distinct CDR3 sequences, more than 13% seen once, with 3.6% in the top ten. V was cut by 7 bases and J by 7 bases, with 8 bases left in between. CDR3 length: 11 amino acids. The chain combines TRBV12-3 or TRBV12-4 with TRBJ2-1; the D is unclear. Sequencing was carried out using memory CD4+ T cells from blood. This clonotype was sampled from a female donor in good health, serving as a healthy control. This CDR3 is CASTEYNEQFF. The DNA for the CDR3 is TGTGCCAGCACCGAATATAATGAGCAGTTCTTC.